The 8 T cell receptor beta chains below were found in one sample sequenced in a study of molecular identifiers for immune sequencing clone quantification. TCRdb analysed the PCR reads with MiXCR anew, one entry per CDR3 protein. The sample carries approximately 100,000 distinct CDR3 sequences, around a third recorded once. Source material: naive CD8+ T cells from blood, with Jurkat cell RNA spiked in. The subset: FACS-sorted CD8+CD4-CCR7+CD45RA+ naive T cells. These receptors originate from a human donor in good health. Some libraries in this study had Jurkat cell RNA spiked in.

This clonotype appeared once. A much larger clonotype is one base distant, so this may be a read error. The chain uses TRBV7-9 and TRBJ1-2, with 7 bases identical to TRBD1. The length of the CDR3 is 15 residues. Germline CDR1 is SEHNR and CDR2 is FQNEAQ (reference sequence). CDR3 region: CASSSSPDRSYGYAF. CDR3 DNA sequence: TGTGCCAGCAGCTCCTCCCCGGACAGGAGCTATGGCTACGCCTTC. Based on the CDR3 plus reference TRBV7-9 and TRBJ1-2, the full variable domain is DTGVSQNPRHKITKRGQNVTFRCDPISEHNRLYWYRQTLGQGPEFLTYFQNEAQLEKSRLLSDRFSAERPKGSFSTLEIQRTEQGDSAMYLCASSSSPDRSYGYAFGSGTRLTVV.

The V gene is TRBV2, the J gene TRBJ2-3; 10 nucleotides align to TRBD2. V was clipped by 8 bases and J by 2 bases; unmatched bases: 16. There are 18 residues in the CDR3. Germline V gene data show CDR1 as SNHLY and CDR2 as FYNNEI. CDR3 loop: CASYPLAGDGKNTDTQYF. The CDR3 nucleotides are TGTGCCAGCTACCCTCTAGCGGGAGACGGCAAGAACACAGATACGCAGTATTTT.

This clonotype was counted a few times. The chain carries TRBV4-2 and TRBJ2-3, with D tentatively TRBD2 (6 bases). The CDR3 length is 17 residues. V lost 0 bases, J lost 2 bases, and 15 bases lay in between. CDR1 and CDR2 from the germline V gene are LGHNA and YNFKEQ. CDR3 DNA sequence: TGTGCCAGCAGCCAAGATCTAAGCGGGTCATCCACAGATACGCAGTATTTT. This translates into CASSQDLSGSSTDTQYF.

Comment on this clonotype: One end of the junction is discordant with germline, which a read error may explain. V gene TRBV7-9 combines with J gene TRBJ2-2; D not certain. Germline CDR1 SEHNR, CDR2 FQNEAQ (reference sequence). CDR3 size: 20 residues. The CDR3 here is CAGSSRGSVRAYPNTGELFF. In nucleotides, the CDR3 is TGTGCCGGCAGCTCCCGAGGATCTGTAAGGGCTTACCCGAACACCGGGGAGCTGTTTTTT.

This clonotype has just a few counts. The J gene is TRBJ2-2, the V gene TRBV25-1; 8 bases fit TRBD1. This CDR3 has 16 residues. Germline V gives CDR1 MGHDK, CDR2 SYGVNS. Trimming took 1 base from V and 1 from J; bases not matched to a gene: 2. The CDR3 sequence: CASSEWDRMNTGELFF. In nucleotides, the CDR3 is TGTGCCAGCAGTGAATGGGACAGGATGAACACCGGGGAGCTGTTTTTT.

A word on this clonotype: A much bigger clone sits one base away, suggesting this may be a read error. The CDR3 region has the DNA TGTGCCAGCAGCTTTCTTCCCGGCACCGGGGAGCTGTATTTT. Its translation is CASSFLPGTGELYF. This rearrangement joins TRBV7-2 to TRBJ2-2; the D gene is possibly TRBD2 (5 bases). The CDR3 consists of 14 residues. Germline V gives CDR1 SGHTA, CDR2 FQGNSA.

A word on this clonotype: A much larger clone lies one base from this, so it may be a read error. The rearrangement joins TRBV12-3 or TRBV12-4 to TRBJ1-5, with unresolved D. V dropped 10 bases and J dropped 9 bases, with 22 bases sitting between them. This CDR3 is 14 amino acids long. This CDR3 reads CANSPGSRPPPQHF. The CDR3 DNA follows: TGTGCCAACAGCCCGGGGAGCAGGCCTCCGCCCCAGCATTTT.

This clonotype was recorded only once. A read error may produce the germline difference seen at one junction end. The chain recombines TRBV7-9 with TRBJ2-7; 7 positions agree with TRBD2. The CDR3 totals 14 residues. Germline CDR1 and CDR2: SEHNR and FQNEAQ (reference sequence). CDR3 protein: CASSSGLDRGEQDF. Here the CDR3 DNA reads TGTGCCAGCAGCTCTGGGCTGGACCGGGGGGAGCAGGACTTC. The full variable domain, rest sourced from reference TRBV7-9 and TRBJ2-7, is DTGVSQNPRHKITKRGQNVTFRCDPISEHNRLYWYRQTLGQGPEFLTYFQNEAQLEKSRLLSDRFSAERPKGSFSTLEIQRTEQGDSAMYLCASSSGLDRGEQDFGPGTRLTVT.